This TCR beta chain was recorded in a study of blood T cell repertoires in COVID-19. Study-level background: The analysed material was cDNA or gDNA that came from T cells, B-cell-depleted T cells, or PBMCs.

In the authors' methods: How many nucleated cells were present was estimated from reference gene primer amplification. Data came from immunoSEQ multiplex PCR; TCRdb stores just in-frame clones and leaves some out. Clonal size and the V and J genes are those of that table, whereas D and trimming came from the DNA. The sample has about 140,000 clones, around four fifths seen once. The germline V gene has CDR1 SGHRS and CDR2 YFSETQ. The V gene lost 0 bases and the J gene lost 11 bases, with 14 bases spanning the gap. CDR3 size: 13 residues. V is TRBV5-1 and J is TRBJ1-1, with D hard to call. This receptor was taken from a woman aged 50 to 60 with acute COVID-19. The sequencing sample was made of PBMCs or T cells enriched from blood (not recorded which). DNA for the CDR3: TGCGCCAGCAGCTTGGGGGTTTCGGGTAGGGCTTTCTTT. Its protein is CASSLGVSGRAFF.